Listed here are 22 T cell receptor beta chains from one sample, sequenced in a study of T-cell reconstitution after alpha-beta-depleted transplantation in children. A TCRbeta library incorporating unique molecular identifiers was prepared. TCRdb re-derived calls from the PCR reads in MiXCR, one entry per CDR3 protein. The data hold around 600,000 distinct CDR3 sequences, with 16% observed a single time. Sequences were derived from PBMCs from the stem cell graft donor, sampled from the stem cell graft. The receptors were gathered from a human donor who donated a stem cell graft to a child with acute myeloid leukemia.

This clonotype was counted ten times or more. The gene calls are TRBV7-2 and TRBJ2-5, with 7 positions matching TRBD1. The CDR3 loop spans 13 amino acids. The trim removed 7 bases at V and 5 bases at J, leaving 7 bases unmatched. Per the germline V gene, CDR1 is SGHTA and CDR2 is FQGNSA. CDR3: CASNLGGWETQYF. In DNA, the CDR3 is TGTGCCAGCAACCTAGGGGGCTGGGAGACCCAGTACTTC.

The CDR3 here is CASSLQDTILDTQYF. The CDR3 coding sequence is TGCGCCAGCAGCTTACAGGACACTATACTAGATACGCAGTATTTT. The chain couples TRBV5-1 to TRBJ2-3, with D tentatively TRBD1 (5 bases). Germline CDR1 reads SGHRS; CDR2 reads YFSETQ. The CDR3 consists of 15 residues. The ends were cut back, 2 bases at V and 5 bases at J, with 15 bases in the middle.

In nucleotides, the CDR3 is TGTGCCAGCAGTCCTTCCTGGAACACCATATATTTT. Its protein product is CASSPSWNTIYF. The chain combines TRBV6-6 with TRBJ1-3; the D is unclear. Trimming shortened V by 5 bases and J by 7 bases, and 9 bases separated the two germline ends. The germline gives CDR1 MNHNY, CDR2 SVGAGI (reference sequence). CDR3 size: 12 residues.

The chain links TRBV12-3 or TRBV12-4 to TRBJ2-3; TRBD1 aligns across 12 bases. Trimming took 8 bases from V and 5 from J; bases not matched to a gene: 5. The CDR3 runs to 14 residues. CDR3 nucleotides: TGTGCCAGCGGGCGGGACAGGGGGCAAGATACGCAGTATTTT. It yields the protein CASGRDRGQDTQYF.

This clonotype was seen more than once but under ten times. The genes are TRBV20-1 and TRBJ1-2; D call uncertain. Germline V gives CDR1 DFQATT, CDR2 SNEGSKA (reference sequence). V lost 0 bases to trimming and J lost 4 bases, with 15 bases between them. This CDR3 is built from 15 residues. The CDR3 reads CSARDRAARVYGYTF. The CDR3 region has the DNA TGCAGTGCTAGAGATCGGGCCGCCCGGGTCTATGGCTACACCTTC.

This clonotype was seen a few times. This sequence joins TRBV5-6 and TRBJ2-3; D possibly corresponds to TRBD2 (5 bases). Germline V gives CDR1 SGHDT, CDR2 YYEEEE. This CDR3 has 14 residues. Trimming took 0 bases from V and 6 from J, leaving 11 bases between them. CDR3 loop: CASSLAPSQDTQYF. DNA of the CDR3: TGTGCCAGCAGCTTGGCCCCTAGCCAGGATACGCAGTATTTT.

The chain is built from TRBV5-1 and TRBJ2-3; D not resolved. The CDR3 length is 15 residues. V was trimmed by 0 bases and J by 4 bases, leaving 12 bases between them. The V gene's germline CDR1 is SGHRS and CDR2 YFSETQ. The CDR3 nucleotides read TGCGCCAGCAGCTTGGAAGCGTACAGCGCAGATACGCAGTATTTT. Protein product: CASSLEAYSADTQYF.

The table lists this clonotype with a few counts. The chain joins TRBV29-1 to TRBJ2-1; maybe TRBD1 (6 bases). The CDR3 totals 14 residues. With 5 bases removed from V and 0 bases from J, the gap between germline ends came to 11 bases. Germline-derived CDR1 and CDR2 are SQVTM and ANQGSEA. The CDR3 sequence is CSVNRAGSYNEQFF. As DNA, the CDR3 is TGCAGCGTTAACAGGGCTGGCTCCTACAATGAGCAGTTCTTC.

This clonotype was detected many times. The chain uses TRBV7-6 and TRBJ2-3; the D gene is possibly TRBD2 (6 bases). Trimming left V 1 base short and J 6 bases short, with 11 bases between. CDR1 and CDR2 (germline): SGHVS, FNYEAQ. This CDR3 has 14 residues. The CDR3 region has the DNA TGTGCCAGCAGCTTAGAGACTAGTTCCGATACGCAGTATTTT. This translates into CASSLETSSDTQYF.

This clonotype showed up many times. The V gene is TRBV12-3 or TRBV12-4, the J gene TRBJ1-5; tentative D call: TRBD1 (5 bases). The CDR3 totals 16 residues. Trimming removed 3 bases at V and 2 bases at J, with 14 bases between. Written as DNA, the CDR3 is TGTGCCAGCAGTTTGATCGGGACGCTGGGCAATCAGCCCCAGCATTTT. This gives the protein CASSLIGTLGNQPQHF.

The V and J genes are TRBV7-9 and TRBJ2-7; no clear D. The germline V and J ends were trimmed by 1 base and 7 bases, with 11 bases remaining between them. CDR3 size: 13 residues. Per the germline V gene, CDR1 is SEHNR and CDR2 is FQNEAQ (reference sequence). CDR3 in DNA: TGTGCCAGCAGCTTAGGTTCCTCGGGTGAGCAGTACGTC. Translating gives CASSLGSSGEQYV.

In its sample, this clonotype was seen many times. The chain couples TRBV6-5 to TRBJ1-1; D call uncertain. Trimming shortened V by 0 bases and J by 3 bases, and 11 bases separated the two germline ends. Germline CDR1 MNHEY, CDR2 SVGAGI. This CDR3 is built from 15 residues. The CDR3 sequence: CASSYSTAHDTEAFF. The CDR3 DNA is TGTGCCAGCAGTTACTCTACAGCCCATGACACTGAAGCTTTCTTT.

This clonotype was counted only a few times. The genes are TRBV12-3 or TRBV12-4 and TRBJ2-5, with D perhaps matching TRBD1 (7 bases). V was trimmed by 7 bases and J by 10 bases, leaving 22 bases between them. CDR3 length: 14 residues. CDR3 residues: CASTTGGSQGDQYF. CDR3 nucleotide sequence: TGTGCCAGCACTACCGGGGGCTCCCAGGGGGACCAGTACTTC.

This chain joins TRBV7-9 and TRBJ1-3; D gene ambiguous. V lost 5 bases to trimming and J lost 1 base, with 15 bases between them. The CDR3 runs 16 residues. Germline values: CDR1 SEHNR, CDR2 FQNEAQ (reference sequence). The CDR3 sequence: CASSPSPGLSGNTIYF. The CDR3 DNA is TGTGCCAGCAGCCCATCCCCAGGACTTTCTGGAAACACCATATATTTT.

The gene calls are TRBV7-2 and TRBJ1-1; 8 bases align to TRBD1. V dropped 1 base and J dropped 1; count of bases not matched to a gene: 5. Per the germline V gene, CDR1 is SGHTA and CDR2 is FQGNSA. The CDR3 length is 16 residues. CDR3 bases: TGTGCCAGCAGCTTAGTCGGACAGGGAACGAACACTGAAGCTTTCTTT. Protein product: CASSLVGQGTNTEAFF.

This rearrangement joins TRBV29-1 to TRBJ1-2, with 9 bases identical to TRBD1. This CDR3 is built from 11 residues. Germline V gene sequence: CDR1 SQVTM, CDR2 ANQGSEA. J was trimmed by 7 bases and V by 6 bases; bases with no gene match: 3. This chain's CDR3 is CSVTGGVGYTF. The CDR3 nucleotides are TGCAGCGTAACAGGGGGCGTTGGCTACACCTTC. Full variable domain (missing parts from reference TRBV29-1 and TRBJ1-2): SAVISQKPSRDICQRGTSLTIQCQVDSQVTMMFWYRQQPGQSLTLIATANQGSEATYESGFVIDKFPISRPNLTFSTLTVSNMSPEDSSIYLCSVTGGVGYTFGSGTRLTVV.

Comment on this clonotype: A far bigger clonotype differs at one base, so this is likely a read error. The CDR3 reads CASSFQENTEAFF. In DNA, the CDR3 is TGTGCCAGCAGCTTCCAGGAGAACACTGAAGCTTTCTTT. V and J are TRBV7-9 and TRBJ1-1; D gene ambiguous. This CDR3 region has 13 residues. The V end was cut by 3 bases, the J end by 1 base, with 6 bases between. Germline CDR1 reads SEHNR; CDR2 reads FQNEAQ (reference sequence).

This clonotype was detected a few times. The chain combines TRBV28 with TRBJ2-7; D may be TRBD1 (6 bases). This CDR3 comprises 12 residues. The V gene lost 3 bases and the J gene lost 6 bases, with 9 bases spanning the gap. Germline V gives CDR1 MDHEN, CDR2 SYDVKM. The CDR3 DNA is TGTGCCAGCAGTTTCACAGGGTCCGAGCAGTACTTC. This translates into CASSFTGSEQYF.

Concerning this clonotype itself: The junction departs from germline at one end; a sequencing error may be responsible. V is TRBV4-1 and J is TRBJ1-1; D is undetermined. This CDR3 is 14 amino acids long. CDR1 is MGHRA and CDR2 is YSYEKL in the germline V gene. Here the CDR3 DNA reads TGCGCCAGCAGCTCCCCATGGAGGAACACTGAAGCTCTCTTT. This codes for CASSSPWRNTEALF.

There are a few counts of this clonotype. V is TRBV13 and J is TRBJ1-2; D is unresolved. This CDR3 is built from 13 residues. Germline V CDR1 and CDR2: PRHDT, FYEKMQ (reference sequence). Trimming cost V 5 bases and J 3 bases, with 10 bases left between them. This CDR3 is CASSRRPYYGYTF. DNA for the CDR3: TGTGCCAGCAGCAGGCGGCCGTACTATGGCTACACCTTC.

This clonotype appeared a single time. In DNA, the CDR3 is TGTGCCAGCAGTGAAGGGGGCGTCTTCGGCAGTCAGCCCCAGCATTTT. Translating gives CASSEGGVFGSQPQHF. The chain links TRBV6-1 to TRBJ1-5; tentative D call: TRBD1 (5 bases). The CDR3 spans 16 residues. Germline V gene sequence: CDR1 MNHNS, CDR2 SASEGT. Trimming pared 1 base from V and 6 bases from J, leaving 16 bases between.

The rearrangement uses TRBV29-1 and TRBJ2-1; 14 bases align to TRBD2. Germline CDR1 is SQVTM and CDR2 is ANQGSEA. The V segment lost 3 bases and the J segment 7 bases; nucleotides outside the gene matches: 5. CDR3 length equals 15 residues. CDR3 sequence: CSVEGLAGVRNEQFF. The CDR3 DNA reads as TGCAGCGTTGAGGGACTAGCGGGGGTGAGGAATGAGCAGTTCTTC.